The 20 T cell receptor beta chains in this list originate from one sample, sequenced in a study of lymphopenia after photon versus proton radiotherapy. Generated by immunoSEQ multiplex PCR, the TCRdb table keeps only in-frame clones and is missing some. The data show more than 15,000 clones, around 84% seen once. This material consisted of peripheral blood, taken from a patient treated with proton-based radiotherapy. Receptors originate from a man aged 70-80 years with pancreatic cancer.

This clone was recorded a few times. The V gene is TRBV9, the J gene TRBJ2-7; weak D call: TRBD1 (5 bases). Germline CDR1 SGDLS, CDR2 YYNGEE. This CDR3 has 16 residues. V was pared by 0 bases and J by 3 bases, with 16 bases between. CDR3 residues: CASSVAWSGRIYEQYF. The DNA for the CDR3 is TGTGCCAGCAGCGTAGCTTGGTCAGGGCGCATCTACGAGCAGTACTTC.

The chain carries TRBV6-5 and TRBJ2-7; D is unresolved. The CDR3 loop spans 14 amino acids. Germline V gene lookup returns CDR1 MNHEY and CDR2 SVGAGI. V lost 2 bases and J 2 bases, leaving 10 bases between the germline ends. Here the CDR3 DNA reads TGTGCCAGCAGTTACAGAGGCAGAACCTACGAGCAGTACTTC. Protein product: CASSYRGRTYEQYF.

V and J are TRBV5-6 and TRBJ1-3; 8 bases map to TRBD1. Germline V gene sequence: CDR1 SGHDT, CDR2 YYEEEE. V lost 3 bases, J lost 4 bases, and 3 bases stayed unmatched. The CDR3 is 14 amino acids. CDR3 coding DNA: TGTGCCAGCAGCTACAGGACAGGGGGAAACACCATATATTTT. Its protein is CASSYRTGGNTIYF.

A single count supports this clone. The chain couples TRBV28 to TRBJ1-5, with D possibly TRBD1 on 5 matching bases. V lost 8 bases and J lost 7, with 18 bases in between. This CDR3 spans 14 amino acids. Per germline, CDR1 MDHEN and CDR2 SYDVKM. The CDR3 is CASEGMGYYQPQHF. The CDR3 DNA is TGTGCCAGCGAGGGGATGGGATACTACCAGCCCCAGCATTTT. The full variable domain, rest sourced from reference TRBV28 and TRBJ1-5, is DVKVTQSSRYLVKRTGEKVFLECVQDMDHENMFWYRQDPGLGLRLIYFSYDVKMKEKGDIPEGYSVSREKKERFSLILESASTNQTSMYLCASEGMGYYQPQHFGDGTRLSIL.

The V and J genes are TRBV27 and TRBJ2-2; perhaps D is TRBD1 or TRBD2 (6 bases each). Germline loops: CDR1 MNHEY, CDR2 SMNVEV (reference sequence). V lost 2 bases and J 4 bases, leaving 14 bases between the germline ends. The CDR3 has 16 residues. The CDR3 DNA reads as TGTGCCAGCAGTTTAAGAGGAGGGGGACCCACCGGGGAGCTGTTTTTT. Protein: CASSLRGGGPTGELFF.

The chain is built from TRBV10-2 and TRBJ2-5; no firm D call. This CDR3 has 14 residues. V lost 0 bases, J lost 0 bases, and 5 bases lay in between. The germline V gene encodes CDR1 WSHSY and CDR2 SAAADI. CDR3 coding DNA: TGCGCCAGCAGTGAGTCGTCAGACCAAGAGACCCAGTACTTC. It translates to CASSESSDQETQYF.

The chain employs TRBV5-1 and TRBJ1-2; TRBD1 is a possible D gene (5 bases). V was cut by 1 base and J by 4 bases, with 17 bases left in between. The CDR3 length is 16 residues. CDR1 is SGHRS, CDR2 YFSETQ, per germline. This chain's CDR3 is CASSLRGDRNSYGYTF. The CDR3 coding sequence is TGCGCCAGCAGCTTGAGAGGGGACCGAAATTCCTATGGCTACACCTTC.

The CDR3 DNA sequence: TGCAGCGTTCGAGGGGGCTCCTACAATGAGCAGTTCTTC. This encodes CSVRGGSYNEQFF. The chain joins TRBV29-1 to TRBJ2-1; D possibly corresponds to TRBD1 (6 bases). CDR1 is SQVTM and CDR2 is ANQGSEA in the germline V gene. V shed 5 bases and J shed 0 bases, with 8 bases lying between them. This CDR3 has 13 residues.

In this sample, this clone turned up once. The rearrangement uses TRBV4-2 and TRBJ2-1, with TRBD2 as a possible D gene (6 bases). Germline V gene sequence: CDR1 LGHNA, CDR2 YNFKEQ. CDR3 length: 16 amino acids. The V gene lost 1 base and the J gene lost 4 bases, with 14 bases spanning the gap. The CDR3 here is CASSQALAGRYNEQFF. The CDR3 coding sequence is TGTGCCAGCAGCCAAGCTCTGGCGGGGAGGTACAATGAGCAGTTCTTC.

V is TRBV6-1 and J is TRBJ2-3; TRBD1 matches 12 bases. Unmatched junction bases numbered 6, after V lost 3 bases and J lost 5 bases. Germline lookup yields CDR1 MNHNS and CDR2 SASEGT. CDR3 length: 16 residues. The CDR3 DNA is TGTGCCAGCAGTGACCGGGACAGGGGGCATTTAGATACGCAGTATTTT. Encoded protein: CASSDRDRGHLDTQYF.

The rearrangement uses TRBV5-8 and TRBJ2-1, with D perhaps assigned TRBD1 or TRBD2 (5 bases each). Germline-derived CDR1 and CDR2 are SGHTS and YDEGEE. This CDR3 region has 14 residues. V lost 4 bases to trimming and J lost 6 bases, with 14 bases between them. CDR3 sequence reads: CASSRFSGPNEQFF. The CDR3 DNA is TGTGCCAGCAGCCGCTTCTCGGGGCCCAATGAGCAGTTCTTC.

This chain connects TRBV27 to TRBJ2-6; the D is unclear. Germline V gene data show CDR1 as MNHEY and CDR2 as SMNVEV (reference sequence). The CDR3 loop spans 14 amino acids. V was shortened by 7 bases and J by 3 bases, with 10 bases between the two germline ends. In nucleotides, the CDR3 is TGTGCCAGCACTCTAGTCGGTGGGGCCAACGTCCTGACTTTC. Amino acid sequence: CASTLVGGANVLTF.

The chain links TRBV7-2 to TRBJ1-1; possible D gene TRBD1, 5 bases. The CDR3 sequence is 12 residues long. Deletions cut 2 bases from V and 6 bases from J, with 7 bases between. Germline CDR1 is SGHTA and CDR2 is FQGNSA. The CDR3 bases are TGTGCCAGCAGCTTAAGGGACGCTGAAGCTTTCTTT. Its translation is CASSLRDAEAFF.

By share of the sample, this clone is medium-sized. The chain has TRBV7-2 and TRBJ1-1, with D unresolved. In germline, CDR1 is SGHTA, CDR2 FQGNSA. Trimming left V 5 bases short and J 7 bases short, with 20 bases between. The CDR3 has 15 residues. CDR3 coding DNA: TGTGCCAGCAGCCAAGGGATACGACTGCGAGATGAAGCTTTCTTT. The encoded protein is CASSQGIRLRDEAFF.

The V call is TRBV5-6, the J call TRBJ1-2; a possible D gene is TRBD1 (6 bases). Germline values: CDR1 SGHDT, CDR2 YYEEEE. Trimming took off 3 bases at V and 0 bases at J, with 12 bases between the two ends. The CDR3 sequence is 15 residues long. The CDR3: CASSSRTEPNYGYTF. DNA of the CDR3: TGTGCCAGCAGCTCGCGGACAGAGCCTAACTATGGCTACACCTTC. Full variable domain (rest looked up from reference TRBV5-6 and TRBJ1-2): DAGVTQSPTHLIKTRGQQVTLRCSPKSGHDTVSWYQQALGQGPQFIFQYYEEEERQRGNFPDRFSGHQFPNYSSELNVNALLLGDSALYLCASSSRTEPNYGYTFGSGTRLTVV.

The J gene is TRBJ2-2, the V gene TRBV7-9; 8 positions agree with TRBD1. Germline CDR1 SEHNR, CDR2 FQNEAQ (reference sequence). CDR3 length: 16 amino acids. Trimming took 5 bases from V and 3 from J; bases not matched to a gene: 8. This chain's CDR3 is CASSGNDRGHTGELFF. Written as DNA, the CDR3 is TGTGCCAGCAGCGGGAATGACAGGGGACACACCGGGGAGCTGTTTTTT.

The V and J genes are TRBV11-1 and TRBJ1-1; D gene ambiguous. Germline CDR1 is SGHAT and CDR2 is FQDESV (reference sequence). Trimming left V 5 bases short and J 0 bases short, with 10 bases between. This CDR3 region has 14 residues. DNA of the CDR3: TGTGCCAGCAGCGCCAAAGTAGTGAACACTGAAGCTTTCTTT. This translates into CASSAKVVNTEAFF. Full variable domain (rest looked up from reference TRBV11-1 and TRBJ1-1): EAEVAQSPRYKITEKSQAVAFWCDPISGHATLYWYRQILGQGPELLVQFQDESVVDDSQLPKDRFSAERLKGVDSTLKIQPAELGDSAMYLCASSAKVVNTEAFFGQGTRLTVV.

The chain combines TRBV5-1 with TRBJ1-1; 9 nucleotides align to TRBD1. Germline V gene sequence: CDR1 SGHRS, CDR2 YFSETQ. The CDR3 length is 16 residues. With 3 bases clipped from V and 0 bases from J, the junction kept 6 bases outside the gene matches. The CDR3 is CASSSGGTGMNTEAFF. In nucleotides, the CDR3 is TGCGCCAGCAGCTCAGGGGGGACAGGGATGAACACTGAAGCTTTCTTT.

The J gene is TRBJ2-1, the V gene TRBV5-1, with 8 bases fitting TRBD1. V dropped 3 bases and J dropped 5; count of bases not matched to a gene: 7. The CDR3 is 15 residues long. Germline V gene sequence: CDR1 SGHRS, CDR2 YFSETQ. CDR3 in amino acids: CASSWRQGSDNEQFF. The DNA of the CDR3 is TGCGCCAGCAGCTGGAGACAGGGGTCCGACAATGAGCAGTTCTTC.

V gene TRBV5-1 combines with J gene TRBJ2-3; 10 bases match TRBD1. CDR1 SGHRS and CDR2 YFSETQ come from the germline V gene. V was pared by 4 bases and J by 7 bases, with 15 bases of the junction left unmatched. This CDR3 contains 17 residues. DNA of the CDR3: TGCGCCAGCAGCCTCCCACCCCGGGACAGGGGTCCAAATACGCAGTATTTT. This translates into CASSLPPRDRGPNTQYF.